This is a list of T cell receptor beta chains from one sample in a study of cytomegalovirus exposure and HLA in healthy donors. Clones were sequenced by immunoSEQ multiplex PCR, and TCRdb holds only the in-frame ones, with some missing. The data hold tens of thousands of clones, with roughly 78% observed a single time. Sequenced input: PBMCs. These receptors all come from a male donor in good health and CMV-seropositive. CDR3s include the opening cysteine and the closing phenylalanine or tryptophan. Each record gives: clone size, D gene, V gene, J gene, CDR3 DNA, CDR3 protein. The D gene is left open where the match is weak. Part of the rows lack a size; the others show once, few, many or a class for expanded clones.

.	TRBD1	TRBV25-1	TRBJ2-7	TGTGCCAGCAGTGGCCGGACAGGGGATGGCGAGCAGTACTTC	CASSGRTGDGEQYF
.	.	TRBV27	TRBJ1-1	TGTGCCAGCAGCGATCATCCGGGACAGAACACTGAAGCTTTCTTT	CASSDHPGQNTEAFF
.	TRBD1	TRBV2	TRBJ2-1	TGTGCCAGCAGGACAGGGGTTAATGAGCAGTTCTTC	CASRTGVNEQFF
.	TRBD2	TRBV28	TRBJ2-7	TGTGCCAGCAGTTCCCCCCGGACTAGCGGGAGGGCCGCCTACGAGCAGTACTTC	CASSSPRTSGRAAYEQYF
.	.	TRBV29-1	TRBJ1-1	TGCATGACGGAGGGTCGAACTGAAGCTTTCTTT	CMTEGRTEAFF
.	.	TRBV27	TRBJ2-7	TGTGCCAGCAGTTTATCGGGGCCCTACGAGCAGTACTTC	CASSLSGPYEQYF
.	.	TRBV7-2	TRBJ2-1	TGTGCCAGCAGCTTACTCCTAGCCAATGAGCAGTTCTTC	CASSLLLANEQFF
.	.	TRBV7-6	TRBJ2-1	TGTGCCAGCAGCCCAGCTGCAGGACACGGTGATGAGCAGTTCTTC	CASSPAAGHGDEQFF
.	TRBD2	TRBV19	TRBJ2-5	TGTGCCAGTAGGCGCCTTGGGGAGGGAGAGACCCAGTACTTC	CASRRLGEGETQYF
.	.	TRBV6-1	TRBJ1-5	TGTGCCAGCAGAAGAGCTTCAGGGAGCAATCAGCCCCAGCATTTT	CASRRASGSNQPQHF
.	.	TRBV11-3	TRBJ1-1	TGTGCCAGCAGCTTAGGTCATTCGGGGAATGCTTTCTTT	CASSLGHSGNAFF
few	TRBD2	TRBV29-1	TRBJ2-3	TGCAGCGGAAAGCGGGAGAGCACAGATACGCAGTATTTT	CSGKRESTDTQYF
.	TRBD1	TRBV7-8	TRBJ2-2	TGTGCCAGCAGCCACCCGGGACAGCCAAACACCGGGGAGCTGTTTTTT	CASSHPGQPNTGELFF
.	.	TRBV9	TRBJ2-2	TGTGCCAGCAGGACCGGGACACGCACCGGGGAGCTGTTTTTT	CASRTGTRTGELFF
.	TRBD1	TRBV7-2	TRBJ1-1	TGTGCCAGCAGCTTGACAGGGACTGAAGCTTTCTTT	CASSLTGTEAFF
.	TRBD2	TRBV28	TRBJ2-3	TGTGCCAGCAGTCCTTATACTACGTTTGGGAAGAGCGGGAGGGCCGGGGATACGCAGTATTTT	CASSPYTTFGKSGRAGDTQYF
.	.	TRBV4-1	TRBJ2-1	TGCGCCAGCAGCCTAGCAGAGAGCTCCTACAATGAGCAGTTCTTC	CASSLAESSYNEQFF
.	.	TRBV5-4	TRBJ1-2	TGTGCCAGCAGCTTGGTTGGGGGCGCAGCTGACACCTTC	CASSLVGGAADTF
.	TRBD1	TRBV5-1	TRBJ2-3	TGCGCCAGCAGCCACCGGGACAGGGAGCCAGATACGCAGTATTTT	CASSHRDREPDTQYF
.	.	TRBV30	TRBJ1-3	TGTGCCTGGAGTGTATGGCCGGAGGGGTCTGGAAACACCATATATTTT	CAWSVWPEGSGNTIYF
.	.	TRBV7-2	TRBJ2-5	TGTGCCAGCAGCTTAGAACGGTTCCAAGAGACCCAGTACTTC	CASSLERFQETQYF
.	.	TRBV28	TRBJ1-4	TGTGCCAGCAGTTTATTGGGGGGGGAGGAAAAACTGTTTTTT	CASSLLGGEEKLFF